This T cell receptor (beta chain) was obtained from a study of PD-1 blockade in classical Hodgkin lymphoma. Study-wide points: Newly diagnosed patients were said to have less baseline TCR diversity than healthy donors did. By C4D1, CD4+ diversity increased significantly, especially in complete responders.

This CDR3 is 17 amino acids long. Germline trimming cut 0 bases from V and 0 bases from J; bases unmatched to any gene: 3. In germline, CDR1 is MNHEY, CDR2 SMNVEV (reference sequence). Exposure to brentuximab vedotin varied, and each patient had relapsed following autologous stem cell transplantation. Thawed PBMCs yielded CD4+ T cells through magnetic negative selection. Some clones are missing from TCRdb's copy, which holds only in-frame ones; the method was immunoSEQ multiplex PCR. This table has some 35,000 clones, 75% to 95% appearing once. With respect to this clone: The target antigen is unknown.

The sample consisted of CD4+ T cells from blood, taken at baseline. The chain uses TRBV27 and TRBJ2-1, with TRBD2 matching over 9 bases. This sequence originates from a human donor with classical Hodgkin lymphoma. The CDR3 DNA reads as TGTGCCAGCAGTTTATCGAGCGGGGGGTACTCCTACAATGAGCAGTTCTTC. This encodes CASSLSSGGYSYNEQFF.